Below, one TCR beta chain is given with its context. Its antigen remains unknown. These data belong to a study of chemoradiotherapy in HPV16-positive cancers. Whole-study findings and limits: Functional assays defining HPV-specific T cells used only two HPV16-positive patients. Candidate HPV-specific clones and E7-related TCR motifs grew in tumor during treatment.

Samples were taken several times over chemoradiotherapy. Germline lookup yields CDR1 SGDLS and CDR2 YYNGEE. The CDR3 has 14 amino acids. V dropped 2 bases and J dropped 0 bases, with 8 bases sitting between them. This table comes from immunoSEQ multiplex PCR, and its TCRdb copy is limited to in-frame clones, with some not included. The sample yields roughly 6,400 clones, 80% to 90% seen once. The input for sequencing was tumor tissue, taken from a patient who underwent chemoradiotherapy. The rearrangement uses TRBV9 and TRBJ1-2, with D possibly matching TRBD1 (5 bases). The TCR sequence derives from a human donor with HPV-associated anogenital cancer. The DNA for the CDR3 is TGTGCCAGCAGCGTCCAGGGAACTAACTATGGCTACACCTTC. Translation gives CASSVQGTNYGYTF. Combining the CDR3 with reference TRBV9 and TRBJ1-2 gives the whole variable domain DSGVTQTPKHLITATGQRVTLRCSPRSGDLSVYWYQQSLDQGLQFLIQYYNGEERAKGNILERFSAQQFPDLHSELNLSSLELGDSALYFCASSVQGTNYGYTFGSGTRLTVV.